This T cell receptor (beta chain) was profiled in a study of human CD8 memory T cell subsets. This clonotype counts as medium-sized (0.01 to 0.1%) by frequency. Its antigen is still unknown. The authors made TCR beta libraries using UMI-labeled 5' RACE. TCRdb reprocessed the 5' RACE reads and stores each CDR3 protein as one record, lacking DNA. This sample's table has thousands of distinct CDR3 sequences. Study outcomes and limitations: Stem-like memory and precursor exhausted T cells were similarly highly diverse; effector memory cells were not. In the comparison of repertoires, stem-like memory and precursor exhausted T cells overlapped only minimally.

The CDR3 totals 12 residues. CDR1 SQVTM and CDR2 ANQGSEA come from the germline V gene. The receptor was isolated from a human donor in good health. J is TRBJ1-2 and V is TRBV29-1. Material for sequencing was CD8+ effector memory T cells (TEM) sorted from PBMCs. Subset indicated: effector memory CD8 T cells, CCR7- CD45RO+ CD95+. The CDR3 here is CSVLVVVWGYTF.